There are a few counts of the clone carrying this T cell receptor (beta chain). The assay was immunoSEQ multiplex PCR, and TCRdb's table has in-frame clones only and misses some. The sample lists 200,000 to 250,000 clones; around 88% were seen once. CDR3 length equals 15 residues. V lost 3 bases to trimming and J lost 1 base; unmatched junction nucleotides: 4. Germline values: CDR1 MNHEY, CDR2 SMNVEV (reference sequence). This sample was included in a study of blood T cell repertoires in COVID-19. Overall study context: Sources were T cells, B-cell-depleted T cells, or PBMCs; the material itself was cDNA or gDNA.

The sequence came from a woman aged 45-65 years with acute COVID-19. This chain connects TRBV27 to TRBJ1-1; the match to TRBD1 covers 8 bases. The sample taken for sequencing was PBMCs or T cells enriched from blood (not recorded which). The CDR3 loop is CASSFQQGGNTEAFF. CDR3 bases: TGTGCCAGCAGTTTCCAACAGGGGGGGAACACTGAAGCTTTCTTT.